This TCR beta chain was sequenced in a study of shared clonotypes between healthy human individuals. Study results and caveats: Inspection by rarefaction showed sorted-subset sequencing to be incomplete despite large depth.

Naivety among CD8 cells was defined by CD45RO negativity and positive CCR7 selection, thereby excluding terminally differentiated effector memory CD45RA+ cells. The study drew its donors from healthy HIV-negative adults without recent acute infections or vaccinations. Clones were read by immunoSEQ multiplex PCR, and TCRdb kept only the in-frame ones, dropping some. Of some 1,900,000 clones listed, about 95% were seen once; the top ten hold 1% to 1.5%. About this clone: Its antigen is unidentified.

Source material: naive CD8+ T cells sorted from blood. The receptor comes from a man between 18 and 35 years old in good health.

The chain's CDR3 is CASSSGTSGDVQFF. The CDR3 bases are TGCGCCAGCAGCTCCGGGACTAGCGGGGACGTGCAGTTCTTC. V is TRBV5-1 and J is TRBJ2-1; TRBD2 matches 13 bases. This CDR3 has 14 residues. With 3 bases clipped from V and 12 bases from J, the junction kept 6 bases outside the gene matches. The germline gives CDR1 SGHRS, CDR2 YFSETQ. Supplemented by reference TRBV5-1 and TRBJ2-1, the full variable domain reads KAGVTQTPRYLIKTRGQQVTLSCSPISGHRSVSWYQQTPGQGLQFLFEYFSETQRNKGNFPGRFSGRQFSNSRSEMNVSTLELGDSALYLCASSSGTSGDVQFFGPGTRLTVL.